The next 10 T cell receptor beta chains were all read from a single sample in a study of blood T cell repertoires in COVID-19. The repertoire was sequenced with immunoSEQ multiplex PCR; TCRdb's copy has only in-frame clones and lacks some. The sample has around 150,000 clones; 84% are singletons. Sequencing used peripheral blood. Receptors were obtained from an elderly woman in a cohort sampled during active or convalescent COVID-19.

This rearrangement joins TRBV18 to TRBJ1-2; TRBD1 matches at 7 bases. Germline V CDR1 and CDR2: KGHSH, LQKENI. The junction had 12 bases not matched to a gene; V was cut back by 3 bases and J by 8 bases. The CDR3 runs to 15 residues. The CDR3 bases are TGTGCCAGCTCACCCCCCGCGGAGGGGGCGGGAGGCTACACCTTC. Its translation is CASSPPAEGAGGYTF.

V is TRBV18 and J is TRBJ1-4; maybe TRBD1 (5 bases). Germline lookup yields CDR1 KGHSH and CDR2 LQKENI. V was trimmed by 1 base and J by 4 bases, leaving 13 bases between them. There are 16 residues in the CDR3. CDR3 sequence: CASSPLEQVDNEKLFF. Here the CDR3 DNA reads TGTGCCAGCTCACCACTCGAACAGGTCGATAATGAAAAACTGTTTTTT.

The gene calls are TRBV5-5 and TRBJ1-2, with D unclear. There are 13 residues in the CDR3. Between the trimmed V and J ends, which lost 4 bases and 1 base, there was a span of 8 bases. Germline V lookup: CDR1 SGHKS, CDR2 YYEKEE (reference sequence). The CDR3 region has the DNA TGTGCCAGCAGCCCTTCACATAACTATGGCTACACCTTC. Translation gives CASSPSHNYGYTF.

The CDR3: CASSLKQGYEQYV. In nucleotides, the CDR3 is TGTGCCAGCAGTTTAAAGCAGGGGTACGAGCAGTACGTC. The chain combines TRBV27 with TRBJ2-7, with TRBD1 as a possible D gene (6 bases). Trimming stripped 2 bases from V and 4 bases from J, with 9 bases between. The CDR3 runs to 13 residues. The germline V gene has CDR1 MNHEY and CDR2 SMNVEV (reference sequence).

CDR3 sequence: CASSLGQGAGETQYF. The CDR3 DNA reads as TGCGCCAGCAGCTTGGGACAGGGGGCCGGAGAGACCCAGTACTTC. The rearrangement uses TRBV5-1 and TRBJ2-5; 10 bases line up with TRBD1. Germline assignment: CDR1 SGHRS and CDR2 YFSETQ. J lost 4 bases, V lost 0 bases, and 3 bases had no gene match. This CDR3 spans 15 amino acids.

The rearrangement uses TRBV7-2 and TRBJ2-2, with 7 bases lining up with TRBD1. V dropped 6 bases and J dropped 6; count of bases not matched to a gene: 7. The germline V gene has CDR1 SGHTA and CDR2 FQGNSA. The CDR3 contains 14 residues. DNA of the CDR3: TGTGCCAGCAGTTTTCTAAGGGGGCCCGGGGAGCTGTTTTTT. It is translated as CASSFLRGPGELFF.

This clone occurred once. V usage is TRBV7-8 and J usage is TRBJ1-1, with D possibly TRBD1 on 5 matching bases. The CDR3 runs 13 residues. The germline V and J ends were trimmed by 1 base and 8 bases, with 11 bases remaining between them. Germline CDR1 SGHVS, CDR2 FQNEAQ. The chain's CDR3 is CASSLVPGEEAFF. For the CDR3, the DNA is TGTGCCAGCAGCTTAGTTCCGGGGGAGGAAGCTTTCTTT.

This sequence joins TRBV5-1 and TRBJ2-7; TRBD1 might be the D (6 bases). Trimming pared 1 base from V and 4 bases from J, leaving 12 bases between. Germline CDR1 reads SGHRS; CDR2 reads YFSETQ. The CDR3 is 14 amino acids. CDR3 sequence reads: CASSLTAGTYEQYV. As DNA, the CDR3 is TGCGCCAGCAGCTTGACGGCAGGGACATACGAGCAGTACGTC.

The rearrangement uses TRBV28 and TRBJ1-1; D gene ambiguous. The CDR3 has 16 residues. Trimming took off 3 bases at V and 3 bases at J, with 17 bases between the two ends. Germline CDR1 and CDR2: MDHEN and SYDVKM. This CDR3 reads CASSFTFIMLDTEAFF. As DNA, the CDR3 is TGTGCCAGCAGTTTCACATTCATTATGTTGGACACTGAAGCTTTCTTT.

The V and J genes are TRBV5-1 and TRBJ2-1, with 12 bases lining up with TRBD2. The CDR3 totals 20 residues. Trimming cost V 0 bases and J 1 base; bases outside gene matches: 11. Germline values: CDR1 SGHRS, CDR2 YFSETQ. Here the CDR3 DNA reads TGCGCCAGCAGCTTGGAAAGTAGCCTAGCGGGGGGGCGGTCCTACAATGAGCAGTTCTTC. It specifies CASSLESSLAGGRSYNEQFF.